The next 22 T cell receptor beta chains were all read from a single sample in a study of T cell responses to AZD1222 COVID-19 vaccine (dated by TCRdb to about 2021). Library method: the immunoSEQ multiplex PCR assay. Imported from immuneACCESS, the table was reduced by TCRdb to in-frame sequences with V and J called. These copies leave out some clones; in studies compared against another copy, an unresolved V gene accounts for under half, and the cause of the remainder is not known. This sample is represented by some 180,000 clones; roughly 92% of them were singletons. The ten largest clones capture approximately 1.4% of the sample. Taken with the paper, the label for time point translates to: baseline before first vaccination. This specimen was peripheral blood, taken on day 0 of AZD1222 vaccination. The receptors here all came from an adult in good health.

This chain links TRBV7-2 with TRBJ2-7; D may be TRBD1 (6 bases). CDR1 SGHTA and CDR2 FQGNSA come from the germline V gene. The CDR3 is 17 amino acids. The V gene lost 1 base and the J gene lost 0 bases, with 16 bases spanning the gap. The CDR3 DNA sequence: TGTGCCAGCAGCTTAGGGGGGCGCCGTATCAGCTCCTACGAGCAGTACTTC. This codes for CASSLGGRRISSYEQYF.

The chain is built from TRBV7-9 and TRBJ1-5; D is possibly TRBD1 (5 bases). CDR3 length: 16 amino acids. V was cut by 5 bases and J by 2 bases, with 16 bases left in between. Germline V CDR1 and CDR2: SEHNR, FQNEAQ (reference sequence). CDR3 nucleotide sequence: TGTGCCAGCAGCGAAGGGGTAGGTAGGCGCAATCAGCCCCAGCATTTT. This translates into CASSEGVGRRNQPQHF.

This chain uses TRBV19 with TRBJ1-1; D is ambiguous. This CDR3 spans 12 amino acids. Germline-derived CDR1 and CDR2 are LNHDA and SQIVND (reference sequence). V lost 3 bases and J lost 4, with 6 bases in between. The CDR3 sequence: CASSIVATEAFF. The CDR3, as DNA: TGTGCCAGTAGTATCGTGGCCACTGAAGCTTTCTTT. The whole variable domain, filled in from reference TRBV19 and TRBJ1-1, reads DGGITQSPKYLFRKEGQNVTLSCEQNLNHDAMYWYRQDPGQGLRLIYYSQIVNDFQKGDIAEGYSVSREKKESFPLTVTSAQKNPTAFYLCASSIVATEAFFGQGTRLTVV.

The chain joins TRBV19 to TRBJ1-2, with D possibly being TRBD1 (5 bases). Germline-derived CDR1 and CDR2 are LNHDA and SQIVND (reference sequence). Trimming took off 2 bases at V and 2 bases at J, with 12 bases between the two ends. There are 15 residues in the CDR3. CDR3 nucleotide sequence: TGTGCCAGTAGTATATCGGGACGGAGCAACTATGGCTACACCTTC. It specifies CASSISGRSNYGYTF. The full variable domain, in which reference TRBV19 and TRBJ1-2 provide the parts outside the CDR3, is DGGITQSPKYLFRKEGQNVTLSCEQNLNHDAMYWYRQDPGQGLRLIYYSQIVNDFQKGDIAEGYSVSREKKESFPLTVTSAQKNPTAFYLCASSISGRSNYGYTFGSGTRLTVV.

The chain employs TRBV6-2 or TRBV6-3 and TRBJ2-2, with D possibly being TRBD1 (6 bases). CDR3 length: 16 residues. V lost 0 bases and J 7 bases, leaving 15 bases between the germline ends. Per the germline V gene, CDR1 is MNHEY and CDR2 is SVGEGT. The CDR3 loop is CASSYSPRGSIGELFF. The CDR3 bases are TGTGCCAGCAGTTACTCGCCCAGGGGATCTATCGGGGAGCTGTTTTTT.

J is TRBJ2-1 and V is TRBV2; 9 bases line up with TRBD1. The V and J ends lost 4 bases and 3 bases, in that order; junction bases with no gene match: 7. This CDR3 spans 16 amino acids. Germline V gene lookup returns CDR1 SNHLY and CDR2 FYNNEI. DNA for the CDR3: TGTGCCAGCAGTGGGGGATGGGACAGGGACTACAATGAGCAGTTCTTC. Amino acid sequence: CASSGGWDRDYNEQFF.

The V gene is TRBV9, the J gene TRBJ2-3; D not certain. Between the trimmed V and J ends, which lost 4 bases and 2 bases, there was a span of 17 bases. Germline lookup yields CDR1 SGDLS and CDR2 YYNGEE. The CDR3 sequence is 16 residues long. CDR3 sequence reads: CASSPDPRLDTDTQYF. CDR3 bases: TGTGCCAGCAGCCCAGATCCCCGATTAGACACAGATACGCAGTATTTT.

The chain employs TRBV5-1 and TRBJ2-1; 9 bases agree with TRBD2. This CDR3 has 15 residues. Trimming at V came to 2 bases and at J to 5 bases, leaving 5 bases not matched to a gene. The germline V gene encodes CDR1 SGHRS and CDR2 YFSETQ. The CDR3 spells CASSFSGGLDNEQFF. As DNA, the CDR3 is TGCGCCAGCAGCTTTAGCGGGGGATTGGACAATGAGCAGTTCTTC.

This rearrangement joins TRBV19 to TRBJ2-5; D unresolved. Germline CDR1 and CDR2: LNHDA and SQIVND (reference sequence). V lost 5 bases and J lost 1, with 14 bases in between. The CDR3 contains 15 residues. The CDR3 DNA reads as TGTGCCAGTAGTGGACGACATTGGGGCCAAGAGACCCAGTACTTC. Translating gives CASSGRHWGQETQYF.

V and J are TRBV19 and TRBJ2-7; 7 bases are a match to TRBD1. The CDR3 length is 14 residues. CDR1 and CDR2 (germline): LNHDA, SQIVND (reference sequence). V lost 5 bases, J lost 9 bases, and 13 bases stayed unmatched. DNA of the CDR3: TGTGCCAGTAGTCCGACAGGGACCCTCGTGGGGCAGTACTTC. Translation gives CASSPTGTLVGQYF. The whole variable domain, remainder taken from reference TRBV19 and TRBJ2-7, is DGGITQSPKYLFRKEGQNVTLSCEQNLNHDAMYWYRQDPGQGLRLIYYSQIVNDFQKGDIAEGYSVSREKKESFPLTVTSAQKNPTAFYLCASSPTGTLVGQYFGPGTRLTVT.

V usage is TRBV6-5 and J usage is TRBJ1-1, with 7 bases lining up with TRBD1. Germline CDR1 reads MNHEY; CDR2 reads SVGAGI. This CDR3 region has 13 residues. Losses at the gene ends were 8 bases for V and 1 base for J; bases not matched to a gene: 4. The CDR3 region is CASGDSRNTEAFF. The CDR3 nucleotides are TGTGCCAGCGGGGACAGCCGGAACACTGAAGCTTTCTTT.

A single count supports this clone. The V call is TRBV6-2 or TRBV6-3, the J call TRBJ1-5; D is undetermined. The CDR3 length is 16 residues. V was clipped by 3 bases and J by 1 base, with 13 bases between them. Germline CDR1 reads MNHEY; CDR2 reads SVGEGT. In DNA form, the CDR3 reads TGTGCCAGCAGTTATGAGGGTCTTACGAGCAATCAGCCCCAGCATTTT. Translating it yields CASSYEGLTSNQPQHF.

This rearrangement joins TRBV7-8 to TRBJ1-2, with D tentatively TRBD1 (5 bases). Germline values: CDR1 SGHVS, CDR2 FQNEAQ. V lost 4 bases to trimming and J lost 4 bases, with 7 bases between them. This CDR3 region has 12 residues. The CDR3 nucleotides read TGTGCCAGCAGCTGGGACCGCTATGGCTACACCTTC. Encoded protein: CASSWDRYGYTF.

This clone has more than one count but fewer than ten. V gene TRBV7-9 combines with J gene TRBJ1-3, with 9 positions matching TRBD1. V gave up 3 bases and J gave up 2 bases; unmatched junction bases: 2. The CDR3 sequence is 15 residues long. Per the germline V gene, CDR1 is SEHNR and CDR2 is FQNEAQ (reference sequence). Here the CDR3 reads CASSFDRGAGNTIYF. The CDR3 region has the DNA TGTGCCAGCAGCTTTGACAGGGGGGCTGGAAACACCATATATTTT.

The chain joins TRBV5-4 to TRBJ1-3, with TRBD1 matching 10 bases. Germline V gene lookup returns CDR1 SGHNT and CDR2 YYREEE (reference sequence). The V segment lost 10 bases and the J segment 12 bases; nucleotides outside the gene matches: 16. The CDR3 has 14 residues. The CDR3 bases are TGTGCCTGCGCGCGGGACAGGGGTAATTCTGGCATATATTTT. Its protein is CACARDRGNSGIYF.

The J gene is TRBJ2-7, the V gene TRBV7-9; tentatively, D is TRBD1 (5 bases). CDR3 length equals 14 residues. Trimming stripped 1 base from V and 5 bases from J, with 12 bases between. The V gene's germline CDR1 is SEHNR and CDR2 FQNEAQ (reference sequence). CDR3 region: CASSLVKGLDEQYF. The DNA for the CDR3 is TGTGCCAGCAGCTTAGTAAAGGGGCTCGACGAGCAGTACTTC.

This sequence joins TRBV24-1 and TRBJ2-5; TRBD2 agrees at 7 bases. The germline V gene has CDR1 KGHDR and CDR2 SFDVKD. The length of the CDR3 is 14 residues. With 5 bases clipped from V and 1 base from J, the junction kept 3 bases outside the gene matches. The CDR3 DNA is TGTGCCACCAGTGGGCGGGGGAGCCAAGAGACCCAGTACTTC. It is translated as CATSGRGSQETQYF.

The genes are TRBV5-1 and TRBJ1-6; the D is unclear. The V and J ends lost 4 bases and 9 bases respectively, with 20 bases between them. Germline values: CDR1 SGHRS, CDR2 YFSETQ. The CDR3 is 16 amino acids. The CDR3 protein is CASSRSTRTESSPLHF. CDR3 nucleotide sequence: TGCGCCAGCAGCCGCTCCACCCGGACCGAGAGTTCACCCCTCCACTTT.

This chain joins TRBV7-2 and TRBJ2-7; 8 positions match TRBD2. Per germline, CDR1 SGHTA and CDR2 FQGNSA. The CDR3 length is 14 residues. V gave up 4 bases and J gave up 9 bases; unmatched junction bases: 11. The CDR3 region is CASSSGREGGRQYF. The CDR3, as DNA: TGTGCCAGCAGCTCAGGACGGGAGGGAGGGCGGCAGTACTTC.

This clone has a single count. The chain has TRBV11-2 and TRBJ1-2; 9 bases line up with TRBD1. Germline V lookup: CDR1 SGHAT, CDR2 FQNNGV. V shed 1 base and J 7 bases; nucleotides not matched to a gene: 13. There are 17 residues in the CDR3. CDR3 in amino acids: CASSLANVPGQGVGYTF. Here the CDR3 DNA reads TGTGCCAGCAGCTTAGCAAACGTACCGGGACAGGGAGTTGGCTACACCTTC.

The chain recombines TRBV19 with TRBJ1-1, with TRBD1 identical over 8 bases. Per germline, CDR1 LNHDA and CDR2 SQIVND (reference sequence). The CDR3 is 15 residues long. The V segment lost 4 bases and the J segment 5 bases; nucleotides outside the gene matches: 9. The CDR3 DNA sequence: TGTGCCAGTAGTACCCCGGACAGGGATTTAACTGAAGCTTTCTTT. Protein product: CASSTPDRDLTEAFF.

This clone was seen only once. The chain has TRBV7-6 and TRBJ2-3; 9 bases are a match to TRBD2. The germline gives CDR1 SGHVS, CDR2 FNYEAQ. The trim removed 2 bases at V and 5 bases at J, leaving 11 bases unmatched. This CDR3 spans 17 amino acids. The CDR3 sequence is CASSLLSGGRVVDTQYF. The DNA of the CDR3 is TGTGCCAGCAGCTTACTCAGCGGGGGGCGGGTTGTAGATACGCAGTATTTT. Using reference TRBV7-6 and TRBJ2-3 for the parts outside the CDR3, the full variable domain is GAGVSQSPRYKVTKRGQDVALRCDPISGHVSLYWYRQALGQGPEFLTYFNYEAQQDKSGLPNDRFSAERPEGSISTLTIQRTEQRDSAMYRCASSLLSGGRVVDTQYFGPGTRLTVL.